The sequence of this T cell receptor (beta chain) was determined in a study of early T cells in non-severe SARS-CoV-2 infection. The overall study: It was bulk RNA from unsorted whole blood that was sequenced, and the chains were unpaired. Study-wide findings and caveats: Private and CD4 specificities were missed by VDJdb matching, skewed to anti-spike CD8.

Unique molecular identifiers were added to individual cDNA molecules. MiXCR, applied by TCRdb to the 5' RACE reads, yields one record per CDR3 protein. The table has nearly 70,000 distinct CDR3 sequences, over 3.5% seen once; the top ten hold more than 3%. As regards this clonotype: Antigen: not known.

The source of this sequence is an adult who was a healthcare worker with PCR-confirmed SARS-CoV-2 infection or an uninfected control (not recorded which). The donor label of this sample is uncertain. Sequences were derived from whole blood, sampled at baseline.

The CDR3 region has the DNA TGTGCCAGCAGCTTAGCCCGGGACACCTACCAAGAGACCCAGTACTTC. It encodes CASSLARDTYQETQYF. The V call is TRBV7-9, the J call TRBJ2-5, with D possibly being TRBD1 (6 bases). The CDR3 is 16 amino acids. The germline CDR1 and CDR2 sequences are SEHNR and FQNEAQ (reference sequence). Trimming shortened V by 0 bases and J by 0 bases, and 11 bases separated the two germline ends.